This TCR beta chain comes out of a study of Graves' ophthalmopathy and Graves' hyperthyroidism (dated by TCRdb to 2017 to 2018). Regarding the complete study: Hyperthyroidism was defined as stable when no progression to ophthalmopathy occurred within 18 months of follow-up. After sampling, hyperthyroidism patients received methimazole starting at 30 mg daily, and ophthalmopathy patients received high-dose intravenous methylprednisolone. The study used TCR beta repertoire signatures to distinguish Graves' ophthalmopathy from Graves' hyperthyroidism and to predict progression to ophthalmopathy. In roughly 6 hyperthyroidism patients, the T-cell repertoires found in thyroid tissue were compared with those found in blood. An independent validation cohort was composed of around 19 hyperthyroidism patients and around 16 patients who later progressed from hyperthyroidism to ophthalmopathy. In total, under 150 blood samples were TCR-sequenced: 43 ophthalmopathy, some 80 hyperthyroidism and around 17 hyperthyroidism-to-ophthalmopathy patients. To explore V-J signatures that separate ophthalmopathy from hyperthyroidism, a discovery set of fewer than 110 patients was enrolled, consisting of about 43 with ophthalmopathy and some 56 with stable hyperthyroidism.

Patients with hyperthyroidism were aged 18 to 65 years, had been newly diagnosed, and had a disease duration of less than 2 months. Patients with other autoimmune diseases, uncontrolled infections, pregnancy or lactation were excluded. Clinical symptoms, serum thyroxine, TRAb, thyroid ultrasound and orbital computed tomography were used for diagnosis. Total RNA was extracted with Trizol reagent and quality-checked on an Agilent 2100 Bioanalyzer. The research as a whole found: Sample size was not predetermined statistically, and investigators were not blinded to group allocation. Most expanded thyroid clonotypes with frequency above 0.001 were also detected in blood, suggesting blood repertoires may reflect the thyroid immune response. The 13-signature model separated ophthalmopathy from stable hyperthyroidism with about 86% sensitivity and 81.08% specificity in cross-validation, and 80%/75% in the test set. In validation, the model predicted ophthalmopathy progression with 55% to 71% sensitivity and 72% to 80% specificity; 12 predicted patients were CT-confirmed with GO in a median of approximately 6.2 months.

TCR beta CDR3 regions were amplified from RNA transcripts for repertoire sequencing. A first-round RT-PCR used HTBI primers with the Qiagen OneStep RT-PCR kit, followed by a second-round multiplex PCR, size selection and purification. Libraries were sequenced paired-end with 100 bp reads on an Illumina HiSeq2000. The paper's processing steps were these. SOAPnuke was used to process the reads, removing any read that contained adapters or uncalled bases, had a mean Phred below 15, or lacked an exact match to the constant primer or identifier. COPE v1.2.5 was used to merge high-quality paired reads. Each unique nucleotide sequence was defined as a clonotype, and clonotypes were aligned to IMGT TRB V, D and J references with MiTCR v1.1. Analysis was restricted to V-J combinations with a frequency above 0.0001, which covered 98% to 99.2% of repertoires. For each V-J combination, a TCR clonal expansion and chaos score was defined as F50 clonal expansion divided by the chaos observed in the TCRdist matrix. Welch's t-statistics and random forest were used to reduce the features to about 12 V-J combinations, which were then used as input to a naive Bayes classifier. The similarity between thyroid and blood repertoires was quantified using the Morisita-Horn index. The raw public data were reprocessed by TCRdb itself: fastp quality trimming at Q25, MiXCR clonotype calling, in-frame beta chains only. Entries are consolidated by CDR3 protein sequence, retaining the most common genes and DNA. TCRdb's processing, not the study's, gives the V and J calls here. The sample profile shows approximately 1.2 million distinct CDR3 sequences; 36% of them were found once. The top ten clonotypes cover 11% of the sample.

On this clonotype itself: What antigen it recognizes has not been identified. Lacking the conserved final phenylalanine or tryptophan, this CDR3 likely reflects a read error. The DNA is omitted, as the CDR3 cannot be located on it reliably, and the CDR3 follows TCRdb's listing.

CDR1 and CDR2 (SEHNR, FQNEAQ) derive from the germline V gene (reference sequence). With termini counted, the CDR3 has 9 amino acids. Recombination joined TRBV7-9 with TRBJ2-6; the table calls TRBD2, which could not be checked here. Sample: peripheral blood or thyroid tissue (not recorded which). The source is an adult man with Graves' hyperthyroidism. The CDR3 protein: CASSLQTSG.